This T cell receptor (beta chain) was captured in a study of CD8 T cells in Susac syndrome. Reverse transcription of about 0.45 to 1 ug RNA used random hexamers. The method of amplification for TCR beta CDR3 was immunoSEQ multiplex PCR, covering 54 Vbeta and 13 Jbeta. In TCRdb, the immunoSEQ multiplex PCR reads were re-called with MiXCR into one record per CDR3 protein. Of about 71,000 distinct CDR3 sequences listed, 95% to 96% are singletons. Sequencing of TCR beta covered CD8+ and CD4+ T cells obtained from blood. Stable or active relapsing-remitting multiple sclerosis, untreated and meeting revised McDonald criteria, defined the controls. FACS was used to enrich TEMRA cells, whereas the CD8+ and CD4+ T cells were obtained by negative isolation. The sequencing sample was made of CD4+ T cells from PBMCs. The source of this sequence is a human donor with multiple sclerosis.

The CDR3 reads CASSLEGSFYNEQFF. CDR3 nucleotides: TGCGCCAGCAGCTTGGAGGGCAGTTTCTACAATGAGCAGTTCTTC. The V call is TRBV5-1, the J call TRBJ2-1; D gene unclear. The V end lost 0 bases, the J end lost 3 bases, and 10 bases lay between the germline ends. The CDR3 sequence is 15 residues long. CDR1 is SGHRS and CDR2 is YFSETQ in the germline V gene.